A selection of T cell receptor beta chains follows, all from one sample in a study of regulatory T cells in long-lasting Graves disease. TCRdb recomputed calls from the multiplex PCR reads with MiXCR, one row per CDR3 protein. The data show a few hundred thousand distinct CDR3 sequences, around 15% seen once. This same sample was also taken into another study, of T cells in Graves' hyperthyroidism and ophthalmopathy.

The specimen comprised peripheral blood mononuclear cells (PBMCs), sampled at new diagnosis, from a patient treated with antithyroid drugs. The receptors stem from a woman between 18 and 29 years old with Graves disease. The conserved cysteine and the conserved F or W are not part of the CDR3 here.

V gene	J gene	CDR3 protein
TRBV10-1	TRBJ1-6	ASSDSLH
TRBV12-3/TRBV12-4	TRBJ2-7	ASRASGASYEQY
TRBV19	TRBJ1-1	ASSIGAYTEAF
TRBV7-2	TRBJ2-5	ASSFSGGGEETQY
TRBV12-3/TRBV12-4	TRBJ1-6	ASKTGTGVNSPLH
TRBV7-9	TRBJ2-7	ASSRTGGSSYEQY
TRBV27	TRBJ2-5	ASSFLGLQETQY
TRBV15	TRBJ2-7	ATSRSGTGPLVEQN
TRBV2	TRBJ2-5	ASSWGSGGAQETQY
TRBV15	TRBJ2-1	ATSRDVGYEQF
TRBV12-3/TRBV12-4	TRBJ1-2	ASSLEEPGLYGYT
TRBV28	TRBJ1-2	ASSLVDRFGYT
TRBV5-1	TRBJ2-3	ASSSQGTSTDTQY
TRBV29-1	TRBJ2-2	SVEDSRRGTGELF
TRBV7-8	TRBJ1-2	ASSFAQPGTGIHGYT
TRBV3-1	TRBJ2-1	ATSGGYNEQF
TRBV7-8	TRBJ2-1	ASSLAPSGRHYNEQF
TRBV19	TRBJ1-5	ASSIAWTGVGNQPQH
TRBV12-3/TRBV12-4	TRBJ1-6	ASSESPGQLSTLH
TRBV6-1	TRBJ1-6	ASSIDRVRNSPLH
TRBV25-1	TRBJ2-1	ASSESRGRSSYNEQF
TRBV7-8	TRBJ2-7	ASSLGQGDDEQY
TRBV6-5	TRBJ1-1	ASSYPDQAF
TRBV7-8	TRBJ2-1	ASSTRLAGLYNEQF
TRBV11-2	TRBJ2-7	ASSLERGGSYEQY
TRBV9	TRBJ1-5	ASSVGRNQPQH
TRBV7-9	TRBJ2-5	ASRAIAEGPRGTQY
TRBV28	TRBJ2-7	ASRNPGQGSYEQY
TRBV20-1	TRBJ2-7	SARGGADYEQY
TRBV7-9	TRBJ2-1	ASILWQNEQF
TRBV20-1	TRBJ1-5	SLGDPLTQH
TRBV3-1	TRBJ2-7	ASSQAPWAGRAYEQY
TRBV28	TRBJ2-4	ASSTPGGAGAKNIQY
TRBV7-3	TRBJ2-1	ASSSDRGRDEQF
TRBV4-1	TRBJ2-1	ASSLTPGTSAYEQF
TRBV3-1	TRBJ1-1	ASSQPGQGHTEAF
TRBV20-1	TRBJ2-3	SATKQGTDTQY